The rows below give T cell receptor beta chains drawn from one sample of a study of spatial heterogeneity in lung cancer. Using its own MiXCR run on the 5' RACE reads, TCRdb lists one record per CDR3 protein. The sample includes about 14,000 distinct CDR3 sequences, 9.5% to 14% of them seen just once. This specimen was PBMCs, taken at surgery. Receptor source: a female donor with early-stage non-small cell lung cancer. Each CDR3 is given with its conserved first and last residue. D genes are given only for firm matches. A row's size may be missing; if present it is once, few, many or a size class.

V gene,clone size,D gene,J gene,CDR3 DNA,CDR3 protein
TRBV29-1,many,.,TRBJ2-5,TGCAGCGTTGAGTGGGCTGCACAAGAGACCCAGTACTTC,CSVEWAAQETQYF
TRBV11-2,many,TRBD2,TRBJ2-1,TGTGCCAGCAGCTTACGAGGACTAGCGGACAATGAGCAGTTCTTC,CASSLRGLADNEQFF
TRBV13,few,.,TRBJ1-2,TGTGCCAGCCTAGAAAGGGCGGTTGGTGGCTACACCTTC,CASLERAVGGYTF
TRBV11-1,many,.,TRBJ1-1,TGTGCCAGCAGCTTCCGGGCCGGACCGAACACTGAAGCTTTCTTT,CASSFRAGPNTEAFF
TRBV3-1,many,.,TRBJ2-7,TGTGCCAGCAGCCAAGTTGGGCCCTACGAGCAGTACTTC,CASSQVGPYEQYF
TRBV5-4,few,TRBD1,TRBJ1-2,TGTGCCAGCAGCATGGGACAGTCGGATGGCTACACCTTC,CASSMGQSDGYTF
TRBV6-1,few,.,TRBJ2-1,TGTGCCAGCACAGGAATATTCGGGGGTTGGTCGGATGAGCAGTTCTTC,CASTGIFGGWSDEQFF
TRBV5-6,many,.,TRBJ2-1,TGTGCCAGCAGCGCCCCCGGGGCGGGTGGCTACAATGAGCAGTTCTTC,CASSAPGAGGYNEQFF
TRBV19,many,TRBD2,TRBJ2-3,TGTGCCAGTAGATCGGGACTAGCGGGGACCACAAACCCACGTGATACGCAGTATTTT,CASRSGLAGTTNPRDTQYF
TRBV28,medium-sized,.,TRBJ2-7,TGTGCCAGCAGTTTACCCATCTTACGAGAGCAGTACTTC,CASSLPILREQYF
TRBV4-1,many,.,TRBJ2-3,TGCGCCAGCAGCCAATTCGGGGATTACACAGATACGCAGTATTTT,CASSQFGDYTDTQYF
TRBV29-1,medium-sized,.,TRBJ2-1,TGCAGCGCCAAACCGATCGGACTGAATGAGCAGTTCTTC,CSAKPIGLNEQFF
TRBV7-8,medium-sized,TRBD2,TRBJ2-1,TGTGCCAGCAGCGCCCTCCTCGAGCGGGGGGCCTATGAGCAGTTCTTC,CASSALLERGAYEQFF
TRBV19,few,.,TRBJ1-1,TGTGCCAGTAGGCGTAACACAATGAACACTGAAGCTTTCTTT,CASRRNTMNTEAFF
TRBV5-1,many,.,TRBJ2-3,TGCGCCAGCAGCCCGAGTATGGCAGATACGCAGTATTTT,CASSPSMADTQYF
TRBV5-4,many,TRBD2,TRBJ2-3,TGTGCCAGCAGCTTGTTTGGTCCAGCGGGGGAAACGCAGTATTTT,CASSLFGPAGETQYF
TRBV6-1,medium-sized,TRBD1,TRBJ2-3,TGTGCCAGCAGTCTCACCGGGACAGGCCCGTATTTT,CASSLTGTGPYF
TRBV7-8,many,.,TRBJ1-1,TGTGCCAGCAGCTTACAGGCCGGCACTGAAGCTTTCTTT,CASSLQAGTEAFF
TRBV11-2,medium-sized,TRBD1,TRBJ1-1,TGTGCCAGCAGCTTAGACCTGGGGACAGCTGAAGCTTTCTTT,CASSLDLGTAEAFF
TRBV7-9,many,.,TRBJ1-4,TGTGCCAGCAGCTTAGCAGGGGCTAATGAAAAACTGTTTTTT,CASSLAGANEKLFF
TRBV21-1,many,.,TRBJ2-2,TGTGCCAGCAGCGGCGGGGGAAGAACCGGGGAGCTGTTTTTT,CASSGGGRTGELFF
TRBV5-1,many,TRBD1,TRBJ1-2,TGCGCCAGCAGCTTGGCAGGGGGTGATGGCTACACCTTC,CASSLAGGDGYTF
TRBV6-1,many,.,TRBJ1-2,TGTGCCAGCAGTGAAGTGGTGCAGGGTAGCTACACCTTC,CASSEVVQGSYTF
TRBV20-1,many,.,TRBJ2-7,TGCAGTGCCCCCAGGGAGGCATACGAGCAGTACTTC,CSAPREAYEQYF
TRBV24-1,few,TRBD1,TRBJ2-3,TGTGCCACCAGTGCGGGACAGGGCACGGATACGCAGTATTTT,CATSAGQGTDTQYF
TRBV2,many,.,TRBJ2-3,TGTGCCAGCAGAGAGCTGGTTGGGACAGATACGCAGTATTTT,CASRELVGTDTQYF
TRBV7-9,many,TRBD1,TRBJ2-7,TGTGCCAGCAGAACGGGACAGGCCCAGCAGTACTTC,CASRTGQAQQYF
TRBV5-1,many,.,TRBJ2-5,TGCGCCAGCAGCTTAGAGGGGTCCGTCTCGACCCAGTACTTC,CASSLEGSVSTQYF
TRBV9,.,TRBD1,TRBJ1-5,TGTGCCAGCAGCGTGACAGGGGGACTCAATCAGCCCCAGCATTTT,CASSVTGGLNQPQHF
TRBV18,many,TRBD1,TRBJ1-1,TGTGCCAGCTCACGCCCGGGACAGGGGAATGAAGCTTTCTTT,CASSRPGQGNEAFF
TRBV5-4,medium-sized,.,TRBJ1-3,TGTGCCAGCACGCCTTGGGGGACCGCGACACAGGGAAACACCATATATTTT,CASTPWGTATQGNTIYF
TRBV12-3/TRBV12-4,few,TRBD1,TRBJ1-4,TGTGCCAGCAGTCCCCGGACAGGTCTTAATGAAAAACTGTTTTTT,CASSPRTGLNEKLFF
TRBV7-7,few,.,TRBJ2-7,TGTGCTAGCAGCCAACACATAGGGTACGAGCAGTACTTC,CASSQHIGYEQYF
TRBV5-1,few,.,TRBJ1-1,TGCGCCAGCAGCTGGGGAGGGGCCATGAACACTGAAGCTTTCTTT,CASSWGGAMNTEAFF
TRBV12-3/TRBV12-4,many,.,TRBJ1-5,TGTGCCAGCAGTGGGGGGAATCAGCCCCAGCATTTT,CASSGGNQPQHF
TRBV2,many,.,TRBJ1-1,TGTGCCAGCAGCGCCGAGACAGGCGGAACTGAAGCTTTCTTT,CASSAETGGTEAFF
TRBV5-1,medium-sized,TRBD1,TRBJ1-2,TGCGCCAGCAGCATGGGACAGACCTATGGCTACACCTTC,CASSMGQTYGYTF
TRBV5-1,many,.,TRBJ1-1,TGCGCCAGCAGCTTGCAGGGTAGTATGATGAACACTGAAGCTTTCTTT,CASSLQGSMMNTEAFF
TRBV20-1,few,TRBD1,TRBJ2-5,TGCAGTGCTAGAAAGACAGGGGGGGAGACCCAGTACTTC,CSARKTGGETQYF
TRBV4-2,few,TRBD2,TRBJ2-1,TGTGCCAGCAGCCAAGATACTAGCGGGATGGGAGATGAGCAGTTCTTC,CASSQDTSGMGDEQFF
TRBV24-1,many,TRBD1,TRBJ2-2,TGTGCCACCAGTGATTTATGGGGGAGTGAGGGACAGGGGGCTTCCGGGGAGCTGTTTTTT,CATSDLWGSEGQGASGELFF